This TCR beta chain was profiled in a study of monozygotic twins with inflammatory bowel disease. The CDR3 is 11 residues long. Germline V CDR1 and CDR2: SNHLY, FYNNEI. TCRdb reprocessed the 5' RACE reads; each CDR3 protein has one entry and no DNA is given. This sample's table has approximately 400,000 distinct CDR3 sequences. This TCR was sampled from a human donor with ulcerative colitis or Crohn's disease, or a healthy co-twin of an affected twin (not recorded which). Sequencing was done on a sample of blood. The V gene is TRBV2, the J gene TRBJ2-1; TCRdb reports TRBD1, a call that lacks DNA to check it against. CDR3 sequence reads: CASLARGRQFF. The full variable domain, in which reference TRBV2 and TRBJ2-1 provide the parts outside the CDR3, is EPEVTQTPSHQVTQMGQEVILRCVPISNHLYFYWYRQILGQKVEFLVSFYNNEISEKSEIFDDQFSVERPDGSNFTLKIRSTKLEDSAMYFCASLARGRQFFGPGTRLTVL.